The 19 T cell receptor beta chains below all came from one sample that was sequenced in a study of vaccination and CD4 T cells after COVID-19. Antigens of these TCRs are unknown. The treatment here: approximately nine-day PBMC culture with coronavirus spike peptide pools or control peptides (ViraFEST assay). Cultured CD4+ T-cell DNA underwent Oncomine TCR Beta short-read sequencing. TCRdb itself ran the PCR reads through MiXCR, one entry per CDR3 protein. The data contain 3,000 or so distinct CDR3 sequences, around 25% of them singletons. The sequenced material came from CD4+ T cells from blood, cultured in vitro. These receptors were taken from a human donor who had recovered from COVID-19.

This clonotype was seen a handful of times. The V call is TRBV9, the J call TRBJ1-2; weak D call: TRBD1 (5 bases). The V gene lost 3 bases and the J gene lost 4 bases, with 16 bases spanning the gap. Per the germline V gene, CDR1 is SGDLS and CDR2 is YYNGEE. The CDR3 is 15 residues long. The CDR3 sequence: CASSGKGREGYGYTF. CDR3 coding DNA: TGTGCCAGCAGCGGCAAGGGCAGGGAGGGCTATGGCTACACCTTC.

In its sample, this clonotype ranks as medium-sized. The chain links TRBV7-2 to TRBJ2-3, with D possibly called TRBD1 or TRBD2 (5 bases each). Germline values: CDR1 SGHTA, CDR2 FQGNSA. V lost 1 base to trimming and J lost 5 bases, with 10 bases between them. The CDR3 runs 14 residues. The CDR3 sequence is CASSLVGAGDTQYF. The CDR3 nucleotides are TGTGCCAGCAGCTTAGTCGGGGCTGGAGATACGCAGTATTTT.

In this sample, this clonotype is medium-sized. CDR3 amino acids: CASSGGDVNEKLFF. CDR3 DNA: TGTGCCAGCTCAGGGGGGGACGTCAATGAAAAACTGTTTTTT. This sequence joins TRBV6-1 and TRBJ1-4; 7 bases are shared with TRBD1. Trimming took 8 bases from V and 5 from J; bases not matched to a gene: 8. From germline, CDR1 is MNHNS and CDR2 SASEGT. The CDR3 extends over 14 amino acids.

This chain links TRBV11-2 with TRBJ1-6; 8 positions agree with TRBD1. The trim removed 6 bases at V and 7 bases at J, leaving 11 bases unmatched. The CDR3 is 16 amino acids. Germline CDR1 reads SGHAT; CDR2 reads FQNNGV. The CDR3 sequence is CASRPQGAGGNSPLHF. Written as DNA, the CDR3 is TGTGCCAGCAGACCTCAGGGGGCAGGGGGCAATTCACCCCTCCACTTT.

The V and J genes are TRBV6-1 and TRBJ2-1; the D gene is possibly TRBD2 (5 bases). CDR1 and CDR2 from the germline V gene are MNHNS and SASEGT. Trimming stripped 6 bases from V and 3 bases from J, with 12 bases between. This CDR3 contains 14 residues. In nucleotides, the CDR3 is TGTGCCAGCAGCACGGGATCCCACTACAATGAGCAGTTCTTC. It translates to CASSTGSHYNEQFF.

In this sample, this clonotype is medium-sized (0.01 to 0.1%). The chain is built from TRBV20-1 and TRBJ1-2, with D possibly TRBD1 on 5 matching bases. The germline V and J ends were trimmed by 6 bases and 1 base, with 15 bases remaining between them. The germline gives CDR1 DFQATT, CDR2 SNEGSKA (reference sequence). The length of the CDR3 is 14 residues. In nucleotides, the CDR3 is TGCAGTGCCAGGACACCCGGCTATAACTATGGCTACACCTTC. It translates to CSARTPGYNYGYTF.

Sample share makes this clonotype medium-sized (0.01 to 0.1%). The CDR3 region is CSAPPRVRARTNYGYTF. In DNA form, the CDR3 reads TGCAGTGCCCCCCCAAGAGTCCGAGCGCGAACTAACTATGGCTACACCTTC. The chain combines TRBV20-1 with TRBJ1-2, with D unclear. The germline CDR1 and CDR2 sequences are DFQATT and SNEGSKA (reference sequence). V lost 6 bases and J 0 bases, leaving 23 bases between the germline ends. The CDR3 is 17 residues long.

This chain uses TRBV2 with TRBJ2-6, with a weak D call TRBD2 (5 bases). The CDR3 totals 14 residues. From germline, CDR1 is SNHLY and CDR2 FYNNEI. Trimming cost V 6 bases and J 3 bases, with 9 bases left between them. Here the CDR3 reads CASSEGGGANVLTF. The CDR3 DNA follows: TGTGCCAGCAGCGAGGGCGGTGGGGCCAACGTCCTGACTTTC.

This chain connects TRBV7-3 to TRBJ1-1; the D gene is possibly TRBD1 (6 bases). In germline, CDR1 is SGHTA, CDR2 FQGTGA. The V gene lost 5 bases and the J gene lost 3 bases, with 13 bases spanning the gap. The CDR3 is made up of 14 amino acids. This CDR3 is CASSPQGRYTEAFF. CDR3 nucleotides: TGTGCCAGCAGCCCACAGGGCCGGTACACTGAAGCTTTCTTT.

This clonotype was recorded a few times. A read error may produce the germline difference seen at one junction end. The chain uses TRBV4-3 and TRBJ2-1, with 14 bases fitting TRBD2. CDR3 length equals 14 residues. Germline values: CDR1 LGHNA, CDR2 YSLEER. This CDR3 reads CASSQEPGLAGVHF. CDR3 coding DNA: TGCGCCAGCAGCCAAGAACCGGGACTAGCGGGAGTCCATTTC.

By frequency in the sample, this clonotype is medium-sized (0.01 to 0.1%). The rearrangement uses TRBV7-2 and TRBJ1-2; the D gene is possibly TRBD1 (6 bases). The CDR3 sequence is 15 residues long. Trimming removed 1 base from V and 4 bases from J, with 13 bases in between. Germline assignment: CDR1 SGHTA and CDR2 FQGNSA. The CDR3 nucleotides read TGTGCCAGCAGCTTAGGGCGGGGGGCCATCTATGGCTACACCTTC. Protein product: CASSLGRGAIYGYTF. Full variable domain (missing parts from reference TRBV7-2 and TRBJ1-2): GAGVSQSPSNKVTEKGKDVELRCDPISGHTALYWYRQSLGQGLEFLIYFQGNSAPDKSGLPSDRFSAERTGGSVSTLTIQRTQQEDSAVYLCASSLGRGAIYGYTFGSGTRLTVV.

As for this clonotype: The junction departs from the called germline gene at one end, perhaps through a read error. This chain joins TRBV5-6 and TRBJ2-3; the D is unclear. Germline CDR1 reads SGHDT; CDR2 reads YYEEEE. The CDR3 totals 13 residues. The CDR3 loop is CASSGDGADMQYF. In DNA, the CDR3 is TGTGCCAGCAGTGGGGATGGCGCAGATATGCAGTATTTT. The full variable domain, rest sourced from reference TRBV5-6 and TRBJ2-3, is DAGVTQSPTHLIKTRGQQVTLRCSPKSGHDTVSWYQQALGQGPQFIFQYYEEEERQRGNFPDRFSGHQFPNYSSELNVNALLLGDSALYLCASSGDGADMQYFGPGTRLTVL.

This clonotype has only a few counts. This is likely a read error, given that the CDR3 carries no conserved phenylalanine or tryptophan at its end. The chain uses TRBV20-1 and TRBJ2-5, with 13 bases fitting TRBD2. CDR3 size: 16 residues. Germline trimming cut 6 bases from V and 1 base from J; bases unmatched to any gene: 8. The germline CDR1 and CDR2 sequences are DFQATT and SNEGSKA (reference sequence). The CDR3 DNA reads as TGCAGTGCCAACCCCCGGACTAGCGGGAGCCAAGAGACCCAGTACTTA. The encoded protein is CSANPRTSGSQETQYL.

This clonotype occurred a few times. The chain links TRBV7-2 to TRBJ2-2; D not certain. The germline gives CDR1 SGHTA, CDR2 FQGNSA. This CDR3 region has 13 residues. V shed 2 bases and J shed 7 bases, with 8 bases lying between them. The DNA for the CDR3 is TGTGCCAGCAGCTTACTCTTAAGCGGGGAGCTGTTTTTT. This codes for CASSLLLSGELFF.

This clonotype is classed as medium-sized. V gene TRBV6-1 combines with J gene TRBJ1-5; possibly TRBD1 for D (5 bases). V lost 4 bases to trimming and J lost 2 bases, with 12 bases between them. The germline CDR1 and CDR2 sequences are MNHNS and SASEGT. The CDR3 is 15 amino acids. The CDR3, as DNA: TGTGCCAGCAGTGCCCGGTTGGGGGGCAATCAGCCCCAGCATTTT. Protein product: CASSARLGGNQPQHF.

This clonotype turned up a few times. DNA for the CDR3: TGCAGCGCCGGGCGATCTGACACAGATACGCAGTATTTT. This codes for CSAGRSDTDTQYF. The rearrangement links TRBV29-1 to TRBJ2-3; D remains unclear. The V and J ends lost 7 bases and 2 bases respectively, with 13 bases between them. Germline CDR1 and CDR2: SQVTM and ANQGSEA. The CDR3 spans 13 residues.

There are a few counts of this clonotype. CDR3 DNA sequence: TGTGCCAGCAGTTATATTGAAGTTCCAAATACGCAGTATTTT. It codes for CASSYIEVPNTQYF. This chain uses TRBV6-5 with TRBJ2-3; no definite D call. Trimming took off 3 bases at V and 7 bases at J, with 14 bases between the two ends. Germline CDR1 reads MNHEY; CDR2 reads SVGAGI. This CDR3 is 14 amino acids long.

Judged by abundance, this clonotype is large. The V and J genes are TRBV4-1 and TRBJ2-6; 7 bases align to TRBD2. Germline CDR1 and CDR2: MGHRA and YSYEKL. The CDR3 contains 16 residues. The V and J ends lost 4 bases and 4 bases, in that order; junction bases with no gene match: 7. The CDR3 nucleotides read TGCGCCAGCAGCCCGGGGGGAGTTGCCGGGGCCAACGTCCTGACTTTC. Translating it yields CASSPGGVAGANVLTF.

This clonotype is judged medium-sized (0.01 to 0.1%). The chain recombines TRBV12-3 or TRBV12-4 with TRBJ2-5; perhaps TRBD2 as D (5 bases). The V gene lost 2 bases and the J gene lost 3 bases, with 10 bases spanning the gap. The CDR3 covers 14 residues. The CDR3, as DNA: TGTGCCAGCAGTTTACGAGGGAGAGAAGAGACCCAGTACTTC. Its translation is CASSLRGREETQYF.